The text below deals with one TCR beta chain. The target antigen is unknown. The CDR3 has 12 residues. V was trimmed by 7 bases and J by 10 bases, leaving 16 bases between them. Germline V lookup: CDR1 SNHLY, CDR2 FYNNEI. This sample is part of a study of T cell responses to AZD1222 COVID-19 vaccine. Looking at the study overall: Pooled in the analysis were second doses at about 4 or about 12 weeks. General study findings and limits: With dominance at 160-218 and 743-854, vaccine-associated CD4 TCRs spanned spike. Clonal diversity was possibly underestimated, and the donors were mostly white British, with more females. An increase in Spike-specific TCR breadth and depth was observed after two AZD1222 doses.

Profiling relied on immunoSEQ multiplex PCR, and the TCRdb table lists in-frame clones only, not all of them. The table lists 130,000 to 150,000 clones, about 90% of them singletons. This sequence joins TRBV2 and TRBJ1-2, with D possibly being TRBD1 (5 bases). The TCR originated in an adult in good health. This specimen was peripheral blood, taken on day 0 of AZD1222 vaccination. CDR3: CASTLQGVNYTF. The CDR3 DNA sequence: TGTGCCAGCACTCTCCAGGGAGTGAACTACACCTTC.